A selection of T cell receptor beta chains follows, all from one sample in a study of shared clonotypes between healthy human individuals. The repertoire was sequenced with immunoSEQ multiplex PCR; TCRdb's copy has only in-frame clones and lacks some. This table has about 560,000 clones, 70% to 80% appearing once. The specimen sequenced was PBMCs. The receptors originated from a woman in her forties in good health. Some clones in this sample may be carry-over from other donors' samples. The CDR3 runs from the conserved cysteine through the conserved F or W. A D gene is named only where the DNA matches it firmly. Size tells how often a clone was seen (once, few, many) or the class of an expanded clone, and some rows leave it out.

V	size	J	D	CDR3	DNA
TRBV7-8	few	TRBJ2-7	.	CASSLGGGTGEQYF	TGTGCCAGCAGCTTAGGTGGGGGAACCGGCGAGCAGTACTTC
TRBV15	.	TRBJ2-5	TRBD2	CATSRASGAQETQYF	TGTGCCACCAGCAGAGCCAGCGGGGCACAAGAGACCCAGTACTTC
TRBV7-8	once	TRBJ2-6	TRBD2	CASTNGGFSGANVLTF	TGTGCCAGCACCAACGGGGGGTTCTCTGGGGCCAACGTCCTGACTTTC
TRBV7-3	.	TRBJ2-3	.	CASSSSTDTQYF	TGTGCCAGCAGCTCCTCTACAGATACGCAGTATTTT
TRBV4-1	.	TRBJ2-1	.	CASSQDGGWEAPAYNEQFF	TGCGCCAGCAGCCAAGATGGTGGTTGGGAGGCCCCTGCCTACAATGAGCAGTTCTTC
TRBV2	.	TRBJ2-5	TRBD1	CASGTGNQETQYF	TGTGCCAGCGGGACAGGGAATCAAGAGACCCAGTACTTC
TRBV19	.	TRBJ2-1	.	CASSPGRSGSSEQFF	TGTGCCAGTAGCCCCGGGCGGTCCGGGAGCAGTGAGCAGTTCTTC
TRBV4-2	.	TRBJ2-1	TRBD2	CASSGSSGGPYNEQFF	TGTGCCAGCAGCGGCTCTAGCGGGGGTCCCTACAATGAGCAGTTCTTC
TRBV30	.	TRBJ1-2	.	CAWSAVNYGYTF	TGTGCCTGGAGTGCGGTTAACTATGGCTACACCTTC
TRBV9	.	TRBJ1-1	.	CASSVGAGAEAFF	TGTGCCAGCAGCGTAGGGGCAGGCGCTGAAGCTTTCTTT
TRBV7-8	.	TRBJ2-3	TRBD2	CASSLVPAGVYFSTDTQYF	TGTGCCAGCAGCTTAGTCCCAGCGGGAGTTTACTTTAGCACAGATACGCAGTATTTT
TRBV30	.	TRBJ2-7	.	CAWSEGLQGPYEQYF	TGTGCCTGGAGTGAAGGCCTTCAGGGCCCCTACGAGCAGTACTTC
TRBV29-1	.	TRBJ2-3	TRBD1	CSVEGQGGTDTQYF	TGCAGCGTTGAGGGTCAGGGGGGCACAGATACGCAGTATTTT
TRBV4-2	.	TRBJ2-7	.	CASSHAETGSSYEQYF	TGTGCCAGCAGCCACGCCGAAACAGGGAGCTCCTACGAGCAGTACTTC
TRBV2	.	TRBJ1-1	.	CASRAGQMNTEAFF	TGTGCCAGCAGAGCCGGACAGATGAACACTGAAGCTTTCTTT
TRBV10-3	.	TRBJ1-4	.	CAISPGLTNEKLFF	TGTGCCATCTCTCCAGGGCTCACTAATGAAAAACTGTTTTTT
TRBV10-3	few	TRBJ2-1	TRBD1	CAISKPQGADEQFF	TGTGCCATCAGCAAGCCCCAGGGGGCAGACGAGCAGTTCTTC
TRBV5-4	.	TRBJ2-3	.	CASRSGTRSDTQYF	TGTGCCAGCAGGTCCGGGACCCGGTCCGATACGCAGTATTTT
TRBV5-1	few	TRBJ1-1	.	CASSFQFNTEAFF	TGCGCCAGCAGCTTTCAGTTCAACACTGAAGCTTTCTTT
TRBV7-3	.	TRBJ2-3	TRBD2	CASSPPPGLADTDTQYF	TGTGCCAGCAGCCCCCCCCCGGGACTAGCGGACACAGATACGCAGTATTTT
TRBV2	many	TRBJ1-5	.	CASSGHPNQPQHF	TGTGCCAGCAGTGGACATCCAAATCAGCCCCAGCATTTT
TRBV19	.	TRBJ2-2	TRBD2	CASAIAGPRNTGELFF	TGTGCCAGCGCGATAGCGGGGCCTCGGAACACCGGGGAGCTGTTTTTT
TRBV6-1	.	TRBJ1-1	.	CASSVDRGNTEAFF	TGTGCCAGCAGTGTGGACAGAGGAAACACTGAAGCTTTCTTT
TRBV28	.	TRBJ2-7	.	CASSLAGYEQYF	TGTGCCAGCAGTTTGGCCGGTTACGAGCAGTACTTC
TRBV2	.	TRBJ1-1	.	CASSEEINTEAFF	TGTGCCAGCAGTGAAGAGATTAACACTGAAGCTTTCTTT
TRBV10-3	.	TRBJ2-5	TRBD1	CAIRPGTGAETQYF	TGTGCCATCAGACCCGGGACAGGGGCGGAGACCCAGTACTTC
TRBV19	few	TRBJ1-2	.	CASTQNNRIYTF	TGTGCCAGTACCCAAAATAACCGGATCTACACCTTC
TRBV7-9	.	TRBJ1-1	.	CASSLARGWAEAFF	TGTGCCAGCAGCTTAGCAAGGGGTTGGGCTGAAGCTTTCTTT
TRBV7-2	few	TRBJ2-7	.	CASSLTNLYEQYF	TGTGCCAGCAGCTTGACAAATCTTTACGAGCAGTACTTC
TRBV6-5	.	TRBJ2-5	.	CASSYSGTAQETQYF	TGTGCCAGCAGTTACTCTGGTACGGCACAAGAGACCCAGTACTTC
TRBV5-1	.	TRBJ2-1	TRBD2	CASSGGTSGSPWNEQFF	TGCGCCAGCAGCGGTGGGACTAGCGGGAGTCCTTGGAATGAGCAGTTCTTC
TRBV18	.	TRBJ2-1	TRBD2	CASSPSGSNEQFF	TGTGCCAGCTCCCCTAGCGGGTCGAATGAGCAGTTCTTC
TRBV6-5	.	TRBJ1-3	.	CASLSSGNTIYF	TGTGCCAGCTTGAGCTCTGGAAACACCATATATTTT
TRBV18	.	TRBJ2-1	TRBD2	CASSPLGASGSYNEQFF	TGTGCCAGCTCACCCCTGGGCGCTAGCGGCTCCTACAATGAGCAGTTCTTC
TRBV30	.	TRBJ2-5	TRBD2	CAWSRGLAKETQYF	TGTGCCTGGAGTAGAGGACTAGCGAAAGAGACCCAGTACTTC
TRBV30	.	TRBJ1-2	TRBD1	CAWSRSRDRNNYGYTF	TGTGCCTGGAGCCGAAGTAGGGACAGAAATAACTATGGCTACACCTTC
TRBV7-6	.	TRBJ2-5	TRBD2	CASSRASGRAGWETQYF	TGTGCCAGCAGCCGAGCTAGCGGGAGGGCCGGGTGGGAGACCCAGTACTTC
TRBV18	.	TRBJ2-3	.	CASSPPQRTSTDTQYF	TGTGCCAGCTCACCCCCCCAGCGCACTAGCACAGATACGCAGTATTTT
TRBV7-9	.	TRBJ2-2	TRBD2	CASSLAGDGTGELFF	TGTGCCAGCAGCCTAGCGGGAGATGGCACCGGGGAGCTGTTTTTT
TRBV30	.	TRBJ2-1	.	CAWTAGISYNEQFF	TGTGCCTGGACAGCGGGCATCTCCTACAATGAGCAGTTCTTC
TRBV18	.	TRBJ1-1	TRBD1	CASSSGQLGMNTEAFF	TGTGCCAGCTCGTCGGGACAGCTGGGAATGAACACTGAAGCTTTCTTT
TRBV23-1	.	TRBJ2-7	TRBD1	CASPRTGETYEQYF	TGCGCCAGTCCGAGGACAGGGGAGACCTACGAGCAGTACTTC
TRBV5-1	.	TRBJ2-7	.	CASSLGQTSYEQYF	TGCGCCAGCAGCTTGGGACAGACCTCCTACGAGCAGTACTTC
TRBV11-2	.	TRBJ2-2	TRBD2	CASSLDTSGRGTGELFF	TGTGCCAGCAGCTTAGATACAAGCGGGAGGGGGACCGGGGAGCTGTTTTTT
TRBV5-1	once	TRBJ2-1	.	CASSLGSGDNEQFF	TGCGCCAGCAGCTTGGGAAGTGGAGACAATGAGCAGTTCTTC
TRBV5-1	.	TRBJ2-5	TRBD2	CASSSGGGQETQYF	TGCGCCAGCAGCTCGGGAGGGGGCCAAGAGACCCAGTACTTC
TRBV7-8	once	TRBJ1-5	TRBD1	CASSLARTGPQPQHF	TGTGCCAGCAGCTTAGCTAGGACAGGACCTCAGCCCCAGCATTTT
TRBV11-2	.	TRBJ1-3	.	CASSPGADSGNTIYF	TGTGCCAGCAGTCCTGGGGCTGACTCTGGAAACACCATATATTTT
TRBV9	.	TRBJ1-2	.	CASSVTGSEGYTF	TGTGCCAGCAGCGTTACAGGTTCTGAGGGCTACACCTTC
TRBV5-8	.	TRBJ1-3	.	CASSLSQISGNTIYF	TGTGCCAGCAGCTTGTCGCAGATCTCTGGAAACACCATATATTTT
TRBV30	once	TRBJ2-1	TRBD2	CAWSYGGSSYNEQFF	TGTGCCTGGAGTTACGGCGGGAGCTCCTACAATGAGCAGTTCTTC
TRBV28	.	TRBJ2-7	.	CASSRRRDRVRQYF	TGTGCCAGCAGTCGGCGGCGTGATAGGGTACGGCAGTACTTC
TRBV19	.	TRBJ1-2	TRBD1	CASSINQGAFGYTF	TGTGCCAGTAGTATTAACCAGGGGGCATTTGGCTACACCTTC
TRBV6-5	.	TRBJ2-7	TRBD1	CASRETGSYEQYF	TGTGCCAGCAGAGAGACAGGGTCCTACGAGCAGTACTTC
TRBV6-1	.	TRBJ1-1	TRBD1	CASGQGWNTEAFF	TGTGCCAGCGGACAGGGGTGGAACACTGAAGCTTTCTTT
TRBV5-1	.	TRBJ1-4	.	CASSLGGEIPNEKLFF	TGCGCCAGCAGCTTGGGGGGAGAGATACCTAATGAAAAACTGTTTTTT
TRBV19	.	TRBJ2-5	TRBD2	CASSPPGTRGETQYF	TGTGCCAGTAGCCCCCCCGGGACTAGAGGAGAGACCCAGTACTTC
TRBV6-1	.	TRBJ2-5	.	CASSEYGGHQETQYF	TGTGCCAGCAGTGAATACGGGGGCCACCAAGAGACCCAGTACTTC
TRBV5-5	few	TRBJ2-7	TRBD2	CASSLVAGLAGSNSYEQYF	TGTGCCAGCAGCTTGGTGGCCGGGTTAGCGGGATCAAACTCCTACGAGCAGTACTTC